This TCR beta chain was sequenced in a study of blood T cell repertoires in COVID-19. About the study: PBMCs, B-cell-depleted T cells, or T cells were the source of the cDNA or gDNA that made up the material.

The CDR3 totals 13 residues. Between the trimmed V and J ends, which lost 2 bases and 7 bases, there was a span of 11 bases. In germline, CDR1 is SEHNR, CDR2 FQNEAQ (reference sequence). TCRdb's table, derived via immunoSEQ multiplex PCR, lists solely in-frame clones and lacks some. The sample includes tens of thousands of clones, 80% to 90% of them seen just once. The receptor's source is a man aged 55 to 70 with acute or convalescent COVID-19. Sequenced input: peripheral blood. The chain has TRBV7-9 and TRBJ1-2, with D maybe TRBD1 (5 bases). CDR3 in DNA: TGTGCCAGCAGCTTACAGGGCCCCACTGGCTACACCTTC. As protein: CASSLQGPTGYTF. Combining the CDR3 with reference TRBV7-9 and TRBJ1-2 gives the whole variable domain DTGVSQNPRHKITKRGQNVTFRCDPISEHNRLYWYRQTLGQGPEFLTYFQNEAQLEKSRLLSDRFSAERPKGSFSTLEIQRTEQGDSAMYLCASSLQGPTGYTFGSGTRLTVV.